Listed below are T cell receptor beta chains from one sample, sequenced in a study of blood T cell repertoires in COVID-19. Here immunoSEQ multiplex PCR was the method, and the copy in TCRdb shows in-frame clones only, minus some. The profile shows about 210,000 clones, roughly 85% of them singletons. Sequenced material: peripheral blood. These receptors all come from a woman aged 70-85 years with COVID-19, enrolled during active disease. The CDR3 runs from the conserved cysteine through the conserved F or W. Each record gives: V gene, D gene, J gene, clone size, CDR3 DNA, CDR3 protein. D genes are given only for firm matches. The size of a clone is reported for some rows only, either as once, few or many, or as a class for expanded clones.

V gene: TRBV12-3/TRBV12-4; D gene: TRBD1; J gene: TRBJ1-2; clone size: .; CDR3 DNA: TGTGCCAGCAGCCCGACAGGGGGCTATGGCTACACCTTC; CDR3 protein: CASSPTGGYGYTF
V gene: TRBV19; D gene: .; J gene: TRBJ1-1; clone size: few; CDR3 DNA: TGTGCCAGTAGTAGAGGGCTCACTGAAGCTTTCTTT; CDR3 protein: CASSRGLTEAFF
V gene: TRBV5-8; D gene: .; J gene: TRBJ1-3; clone size: .; CDR3 DNA: TGTGCCAGCAGCCGAGACAGATTCTCTGGAAACACCATATATTTT; CDR3 protein: CASSRDRFSGNTIYF
V gene: TRBV5-6; D gene: .; J gene: TRBJ1-2; clone size: .; CDR3 DNA: TGTGCCAGCAGCTCCAGCTGGGAGGTCGGTGGCTACACCTTC; CDR3 protein: CASSSSWEVGGYTF
V gene: TRBV12-3/TRBV12-4; D gene: .; J gene: TRBJ2-7; clone size: .; CDR3 DNA: TGTGCCAGCAGTTTACTAAGAGACAGCGAGCAGTACTTC; CDR3 protein: CASSLLRDSEQYF
V gene: TRBV3-1/TRBV3-2; D gene: TRBD2; J gene: TRBJ2-2; clone size: .; CDR3 DNA: TGTGCCAGCAACAGAGCGGGACCGAACACCGGGGAGCTGTTTTTT; CDR3 protein: CASNRAGPNTGELFF
V gene: TRBV24-1; D gene: TRBD1; J gene: TRBJ2-7; clone size: .; CDR3 DNA: TGTGCCACCGCCCCAGGACAGGGGGCCTACGAGCAGTACTTC; CDR3 protein: CATAPGQGAYEQYF
V gene: TRBV7-7; D gene: .; J gene: TRBJ1-2; clone size: once; CDR3 DNA: TGTTCGGGGGGTGGTGGCTACACCTTC; CDR3 protein: CSGGGGYTF
V gene: TRBV13; D gene: TRBD1; J gene: TRBJ2-3; clone size: once; CDR3 DNA: TGTGCCAGCAGCTTAACGCAGGGGGCGGTAGATACGCAGTATTTT; CDR3 protein: CASSLTQGAVDTQYF
V gene: TRBV30; D gene: TRBD1; J gene: TRBJ1-1; clone size: .; CDR3 DNA: TGTGCCGGGTGGACAGGGGGCACTGAAGCTTTCTTT; CDR3 protein: CAGWTGGTEAFF
V gene: TRBV4-1; D gene: .; J gene: TRBJ1-5; clone size: few; CDR3 DNA: TGCGCCAGCAGCCAAGGAAAGGCGGATAGCAATCAGCCCCAGCATTTT; CDR3 protein: CASSQGKADSNQPQHF
V gene: TRBV19; D gene: .; J gene: TRBJ1-1; clone size: .; CDR3 DNA: TGTGCCAGTAGTACGACAGAGAACACTGAAGCTTTCTTT; CDR3 protein: CASSTTENTEAFF
V gene: TRBV6-5; D gene: .; J gene: TRBJ1-6; clone size: .; CDR3 DNA: TGTGCCAGCAGTTACTCGACCAGGGGCAATTCACCCCTCCACTTT; CDR3 protein: CASSYSTRGNSPLHF
V gene: TRBV29-1; D gene: .; J gene: TRBJ1-1; clone size: .; CDR3 DNA: TGCAGCGTTGAAAGGACAGACAAGGCTTTCTTT; CDR3 protein: CSVERTDKAFF
V gene: TRBV6-2/TRBV6-3; D gene: .; J gene: TRBJ2-3; clone size: .; CDR3 DNA: TGTGCCAGCAGTTACGTGAGGAGCACAGATACGCAGTATTTT; CDR3 protein: CASSYVRSTDTQYF
V gene: TRBV7-2; D gene: TRBD1; J gene: TRBJ1-3; clone size: .; CDR3 DNA: TGTGCCAGCAGCCTGACAGGGGCCGGAGGAAACACCATATATTTT; CDR3 protein: CASSLTGAGGNTIYF
V gene: TRBV18; D gene: .; J gene: TRBJ1-5; clone size: .; CDR3 DNA: TGTGCCAGCTCTGAGTACAATCAGCCCCAGCATTTT; CDR3 protein: CASSEYNQPQHF
V gene: TRBV6-5; D gene: TRBD1; J gene: TRBJ2-3; clone size: .; CDR3 DNA: TGTGCCAGCAGTATGGGGACAGCTAGCACAGATACGCAGTATTTT; CDR3 protein: CASSMGTASTDTQYF
V gene: TRBV5-1; D gene: .; J gene: TRBJ2-7; clone size: .; CDR3 DNA: TGCGCCAGCAGCTTGTCAAGCGCTGGAGAGCAGTACTTC; CDR3 protein: CASSLSSAGEQYF
V gene: TRBV6-1; D gene: TRBD1; J gene: TRBJ1-5; clone size: .; CDR3 DNA: TGTGCCAGCAGTGAAAGCACAGGGGGCTATCAGCCCCAGCATTTT; CDR3 protein: CASSESTGGYQPQHF
V gene: TRBV5-8; D gene: TRBD1; J gene: TRBJ2-7; clone size: .; CDR3 DNA: TGTGCCAGCAGAACACCCGGGACAGGGACAACCTACGAGCAGTACTTC; CDR3 protein: CASRTPGTGTTYEQYF
V gene: TRBV19; D gene: TRBD1; J gene: TRBJ1-2; clone size: .; CDR3 DNA: TGTGCCAGTAGTCTCGAGGCGGGACAGGGTTATGGCTACACCTTC; CDR3 protein: CASSLEAGQGYGYTF
V gene: TRBV5-1; D gene: .; J gene: TRBJ2-6; clone size: .; CDR3 DNA: TGCGCCAGCAGCTTGCAACAGTACTCCTCTGGGGCCAACGTCCTGACTTTC; CDR3 protein: CASSLQQYSSGANVLTF
V gene: TRBV4-2; D gene: .; J gene: TRBJ2-1; clone size: once; CDR3 DNA: TGTGCCAGCAGCCAAGAGGGTAGGGAGGCAGGACGAGAGCAGTTCTTC; CDR3 protein: CASSQEGREAGREQFF
V gene: TRBV5-1; D gene: .; J gene: TRBJ1-4; clone size: .; CDR3 DNA: TGCGCCAGCAGCTCCTCAGGGTTTAATGAAAAACTGTTTTTT; CDR3 protein: CASSSSGFNEKLFF
V gene: TRBV19; D gene: .; J gene: TRBJ2-2; clone size: few; CDR3 DNA: TGTGCCAGTAGACTAGGCCTCGCTGTTACCGGGGAGCTGTTTTTT; CDR3 protein: CASRLGLAVTGELFF
V gene: TRBV7-9; D gene: .; J gene: TRBJ1-1; clone size: .; CDR3 DNA: TGTGCCAGCAGCTTAGTTTCGGGGGACACTGAAGCTTTCTTT; CDR3 protein: CASSLVSGDTEAFF
V gene: TRBV5-1; D gene: .; J gene: TRBJ1-5; clone size: .; CDR3 DNA: TGCGCCAGCAGCTTGGGCGTTGGTAGCCAGCCCCAGCATTTT; CDR3 protein: CASSLGVGSQPQHF
V gene: TRBV10-2; D gene: .; J gene: TRBJ1-5; clone size: .; CDR3 DNA: TGCGCCAGCGCGGCGAACGGGCAGCCCCAGCATTTT; CDR3 protein: CASAANGQPQHF
V gene: TRBV3-1/TRBV3-2; D gene: .; J gene: TRBJ2-1; clone size: .; CDR3 DNA: TGTGCCAGCAGCGCTAGGGGGAATGAGCAGTTCTTC; CDR3 protein: CASSARGNEQFF
V gene: TRBV10-2; D gene: .; J gene: TRBJ2-1; clone size: .; CDR3 DNA: TGCGCCAGCAGTGAGTCCCAGCGGGCTTGGAATGAGCAGTTCTTC; CDR3 protein: CASSESQRAWNEQFF
V gene: TRBV28; D gene: .; J gene: TRBJ1-5; clone size: .; CDR3 DNA: TGTGCCAGCAAATCCGGAGGAGGACAGCCCCAGCATTTT; CDR3 protein: CASKSGGGQPQHF
V gene: TRBV10-3; D gene: .; J gene: TRBJ2-7; clone size: .; CDR3 DNA: TGTGCCATCAGTGGGCAGGGCCCGAGCTCCTACGAGCAGTACTTC; CDR3 protein: CAISGQGPSSYEQYF
V gene: TRBV11-2; D gene: .; J gene: TRBJ1-6; clone size: .; CDR3 DNA: TGTGCCAGCAGCTTAGATCGGCAGGGTAATTCACCCCTCCACTTT; CDR3 protein: CASSLDRQGNSPLHF
V gene: TRBV5-4; D gene: .; J gene: TRBJ1-1; clone size: once; CDR3 DNA: TGTGCCAGCCGGGGACAACCAAACACTGAAGCTTTCTTT; CDR3 protein: CASRGQPNTEAFF
V gene: TRBV5-6; D gene: TRBD2; J gene: TRBJ2-7; clone size: once; CDR3 DNA: TGTGCCAGCACTCAGGGGACTAGCGGCTACGAGCAGTACTTC; CDR3 protein: CASTQGTSGYEQYF
V gene: TRBV2; D gene: TRBD1; J gene: TRBJ1-5; clone size: few; CDR3 DNA: TGTGCCAGCTGGGGACAGGGACTCGATCAGCCCCAGCATTTT; CDR3 protein: CASWGQGLDQPQHF
V gene: TRBV6-2/TRBV6-3; D gene: TRBD1; J gene: TRBJ2-2; clone size: .; CDR3 DNA: TGTGCCAGCAGTTACATCTCCGGGACAGGGGACCCCGGGGAGCTGTTTTTT; CDR3 protein: CASSYISGTGDPGELFF
V gene: TRBV2; D gene: TRBD1; J gene: TRBJ2-5; clone size: .; CDR3 DNA: TGTGCCAGCAATCTCCAGGGGGCCCAAGAGACCCAGTACTTC; CDR3 protein: CASNLQGAQETQYF
V gene: TRBV7-2; D gene: .; J gene: TRBJ2-7; clone size: once; CDR3 DNA: TGTGCCAGCAGCCCCTCGGTCTCCGGCTACGAGCAGTACTTC; CDR3 protein: CASSPSVSGYEQYF
V gene: TRBV25-1; D gene: .; J gene: TRBJ1-2; clone size: .; CDR3 DNA: TGTGCCAGCAGTGAATATGGCCCCTCAGGGGCCTATGGCTACACCTTC; CDR3 protein: CASSEYGPSGAYGYTF
V gene: TRBV7-3; D gene: TRBD1; J gene: TRBJ1-2; clone size: many; CDR3 DNA: TGTGCCAGCAGCTTAACCGGACAGGGGGACTATGGCTACACCTTC; CDR3 protein: CASSLTGQGDYGYTF
V gene: TRBV5-1; D gene: .; J gene: TRBJ2-5; clone size: .; CDR3 DNA: TGCGCCAGCAGCCCCCCGGTAGCTGAGACCCAGTACTTC; CDR3 protein: CASSPPVAETQYF
V gene: TRBV19; D gene: .; J gene: TRBJ1-2; clone size: .; CDR3 DNA: TGTGCCAGTAGTGCCCTTCGGGACACCAACTATGGCTACACCTTC; CDR3 protein: CASSALRDTNYGYTF
V gene: TRBV10-3; D gene: TRBD2; J gene: TRBJ2-3; clone size: .; CDR3 DNA: TGTGCCATCAGTGATCTAGCGGGGGCCGCTCGCAGCACAGATACGCAGTATTTT; CDR3 protein: CAISDLAGAARSTDTQYF
V gene: TRBV6-2/TRBV6-3; D gene: .; J gene: TRBJ2-5; clone size: .; CDR3 DNA: TGTGCCAGCAGCCCCAGGGCCACAGGTCAAGAGACCCAGTACTTC; CDR3 protein: CASSPRATGQETQYF
V gene: TRBV12-5; D gene: TRBD1; J gene: TRBJ2-5; clone size: .; CDR3 DNA: TGTGCTAGTGGTGGACAGGGGGCCCAAGAGACCCAGTACTTC; CDR3 protein: CASGGQGAQETQYF
V gene: TRBV7-9; D gene: TRBD2; J gene: TRBJ2-1; clone size: .; CDR3 DNA: TGTGCCAGCAGCCGACCGACTAGCGGGAGGGACAATGAGCAGTTCTTC; CDR3 protein: CASSRPTSGRDNEQFF
V gene: TRBV6-2/TRBV6-3; D gene: TRBD1; J gene: TRBJ1-1; clone size: .; CDR3 DNA: TGTGCCAGCAGTACCAGGACAGGGAACACTGAAGCTTTCTTT; CDR3 protein: CASSTRTGNTEAFF
V gene: TRBV10-3; D gene: TRBD1; J gene: TRBJ1-1; clone size: .; CDR3 DNA: TGTGCCATCAGTGAGTCGTTGGACAGGGGGCTGGGTGAAGCTTTCTTT; CDR3 protein: CAISESLDRGLGEAFF
V gene: TRBV6-1; D gene: .; J gene: TRBJ1-2; clone size: .; CDR3 DNA: TGTGCCAGCAGTGAAGAGAGAGCGCGCGCCTACACCTTC; CDR3 protein: CASSEERARAYTF
V gene: TRBV5-6; D gene: TRBD1; J gene: TRBJ1-5; clone size: .; CDR3 DNA: TGTGCCAGCAGCTACGGGACAGGGTCAAATCAGCCCCAGCATTTT; CDR3 protein: CASSYGTGSNQPQHF
V gene: TRBV6-5; D gene: TRBD1; J gene: TRBJ1-2; clone size: .; CDR3 DNA: TGTGCCAGCAGTTACTCGGGGACAGTTGCTTATGGCTACACCTTC; CDR3 protein: CASSYSGTVAYGYTF
V gene: TRBV19; D gene: .; J gene: TRBJ1-5; clone size: .; CDR3 DNA: TGTGCCAGTAGTATAGTTGAGGGCCAGCCCCAGCATTTT; CDR3 protein: CASSIVEGQPQHF
V gene: TRBV5-8; D gene: TRBD1; J gene: TRBJ1-6; clone size: .; CDR3 DNA: TGTGCCAGCAGCTGGAAACTGTCAGGGGGCGATTCACCCCTCCACTTT; CDR3 protein: CASSWKLSGGDSPLHF
V gene: TRBV3-1/TRBV3-2; D gene: TRBD1; J gene: TRBJ1-2; clone size: .; CDR3 DNA: TGTGCCAGCAGCCCGGGACAGGGGCTTGGCTACACCTTC; CDR3 protein: CASSPGQGLGYTF
V gene: TRBV5-6; D gene: .; J gene: TRBJ1-1; clone size: .; CDR3 DNA: TGTGCCAGCAGCTTGGGAGGTGCCACTGAAGCTTTCTTT; CDR3 protein: CASSLGGATEAFF
V gene: TRBV7-3; D gene: TRBD2; J gene: TRBJ2-3; clone size: few; CDR3 DNA: TGTGCCAGCAGCTTACAGCGGGATTCTGACACGCAGTATTTT; CDR3 protein: CASSLQRDSDTQYF